This T cell receptor beta chain comes out of a study of T cells after yellow fever vaccination. For the study at large: In the case of low-cell-number fractions, SMART-Seq v4 Ultra Low Input was used for preparation.

5'RACE template switching added a universal primer site and UMIs to TCR cDNA. TCRdb called the 5' RACE reads again in MiXCR, with one record for every CDR3 protein. The table shows approximately 120,000 distinct CDR3 sequences, with about 7.4% occurring only once. This clonotype was seen repeatedly, ten times or more. The antigen is not known. Study-level points and caveats: Compared with primary, the secondary response was weaker and peaked at day 5, not 15. The study noted that FACS-sorted repertoires could contain abundant clonotypes contaminating from the bulk population.

The CDR3 is 15 residues long. The germline gives CDR1 SGHTA, CDR2 FQGNSA. The ends were cut back, 1 base at V and 0 bases at J, with 9 bases in the middle. The TCR comes from a man younger than 30 who received the YFV17D yellow fever vaccine. Sequencing used CD4+ T cells sorted from PBMCs, obtained about 10 days after the first yellow fever vaccination. The chain has TRBV7-2 and TRBJ2-5; TRBD1 might be the D (6 bases). CDR3 protein: CASSLDRENQETQYF. DNA of the CDR3: TGTGCCAGCAGCTTAGACAGGGAGAACCAAGAGACCCAGTACTTC.